The 18 T cell receptor beta chains reported below all come from one sample, sequenced in a study of blood T cell repertoires in COVID-19. Assay: immunoSEQ multiplex PCR; the TCRdb copy retains only in-frame clones and omits some. The repertoire consists of about 120,000 clones, with approximately 82% occurring once and the leading ten covering less than 9%. The sample comprised peripheral blood. Source of these receptors: a man aged 70-80 years with active or convalescent COVID-19.

This chain links TRBV7-3 with TRBJ2-1; 8 bases are shared with TRBD1. V dropped 1 base and J dropped 7; count of bases not matched to a gene: 6. Germline V lookup: CDR1 SGHTA, CDR2 FQGTGA. CDR3 size: 15 residues. The CDR3 DNA reads as TGTGCCAGCAGCTTAAGAGGACAGGGAGGTAATGAGCAGTTCTTC. Translated: CASSLRGQGGNEQFF.

The table lists this clone with a count of one. This chain joins TRBV7-3 and TRBJ2-3; 8 bases align to TRBD2. CDR1 SGHTA and CDR2 FQGTGA come from the germline V gene. Losses at the gene ends were 2 bases for V and 3 bases for J; bases not matched to a gene: 13. The CDR3 covers 18 residues. CDR3 residues: CASSLVPGLAGGTDTQYF. The CDR3 DNA sequence: TGTGCCAGCAGCTTAGTTCCCGGACTAGCCGGAGGTACAGATACGCAGTATTTT.

V gene TRBV7-9 combines with J gene TRBJ1-6, with D possibly matching TRBD1 (6 bases). This CDR3 contains 15 residues. Trimming left V 0 bases short and J 8 bases short, with 11 bases between. Germline values: CDR1 SEHNR, CDR2 FQNEAQ (reference sequence). The CDR3: CASSLADSRYSPLHF. CDR3 bases: TGTGCCAGCAGCTTAGCGGACAGCCGATATTCACCCCTCCACTTT. Full variable domain (outside the CDR3, taken from reference TRBV7-9 and TRBJ1-6): DTGVSQNPRHKITKRGQNVTFRCDPISEHNRLYWYRQTLGQGPEFLTYFQNEAQLEKSRLLSDRFSAERPKGSFSTLEIQRTEQGDSAMYLCASSLADSRYSPLHFGNGTRLTVT.

The chain couples TRBV7-9 to TRBJ1-2; 7 bases are a match to TRBD1. J was trimmed by 0 bases and V by 5 bases; bases with no gene match: 3. CDR3 length equals 14 residues. Germline-derived CDR1 and CDR2 are SEHNR and FQNEAQ (reference sequence). This chain's CDR3 is CASSPGQTNYGYTF. As DNA, the CDR3 is TGTGCCAGCAGCCCGGGACAGACTAACTATGGCTACACCTTC.

The chain is built from TRBV11-2 and TRBJ1-3; no firm D call. Germline CDR1 is SGHAT and CDR2 is FQNNGV. V lost 4 bases, J lost 0 bases, and 4 bases lay in between. CDR3 length: 13 amino acids. The CDR3 bases are TGTGCCAGCAGCTCTATCTCTGGAAACACCATATATTTT. This encodes CASSSISGNTIYF.

The rearrangement links TRBV2 to TRBJ1-5; D not certain. Trimming cost V 5 bases and J 4 bases, with 6 bases left between them. The CDR3 spans 12 residues. The V gene's germline CDR1 is SNHLY and CDR2 FYNNEI. The CDR3 sequence: CASSISNQPQHF. For the CDR3, the DNA is TGTGCCAGCAGTATTTCAAATCAGCCCCAGCATTTT.

The chain joins TRBV6-5 to TRBJ2-7; 10 bases are a match to TRBD1. The CDR3 sequence is 15 residues long. Germline loops: CDR1 MNHEY, CDR2 SVGAGI. V gave up 2 bases and J gave up 2 bases; unmatched junction bases: 3. This CDR3 is CASSYGGQGTYEQYF. CDR3 coding DNA: TGTGCCAGCAGTTACGGGGGACAGGGGACCTACGAGCAGTACTTC.

The chain recombines TRBV19 with TRBJ1-2, with 11 bases fitting TRBD1. Germline V gene lookup returns CDR1 LNHDA and CDR2 SQIVND (reference sequence). The CDR3 has 15 residues. V shed 5 bases and J 0 bases; nucleotides not matched to a gene: 2. CDR3 in DNA: TGTGCCAGTAGTGGGACAGGGGGACCTAACTATGGCTACACCTTC. Translated, it gives CASSGTGGPNYGYTF.

V usage is TRBV28 and J usage is TRBJ1-1, with TRBD1 matching over 9 bases. J was trimmed by 0 bases and V by 3 bases; bases with no gene match: 5. The CDR3 is made up of 16 amino acids. Germline lookup yields CDR1 MDHEN and CDR2 SYDVKM. The chain's CDR3 is CASSFRGTGMNTEAFF. The CDR3 nucleotides are TGTGCCAGCAGTTTCCGAGGGACAGGGATGAACACTGAAGCTTTCTTT.

The chain couples TRBV5-4 to TRBJ2-7; no firm D call. Deletions cut 4 bases from V and 6 bases from J, with 17 bases between. This CDR3 has 14 amino acids. In germline, CDR1 is SGHNT, CDR2 YYREEE (reference sequence). CDR3 DNA sequence: TGTGCCAGCAGCCCCCCGGGTAGGTTAGTCGAGCAGTACTTC. It specifies CASSPPGRLVEQYF.

The chain uses TRBV27 and TRBJ1-1; D not resolved. Germline CDR1 is MNHEY and CDR2 is SMNVEV (reference sequence). The V end lost 2 bases, the J end lost 3 bases, and 7 bases lay between the germline ends. The CDR3 runs 13 residues. CDR3: CASSLSGDTEAFF. The DNA of the CDR3 is TGTGCCAGCAGTTTAAGCGGGGACACTGAAGCTTTCTTT.

The chain combines TRBV27 with TRBJ2-7; D is unclear. V lost 3 bases to trimming and J lost 4 bases, with 10 bases between them. This CDR3 has 13 residues. The germline V gene encodes CDR1 MNHEY and CDR2 SMNVEV (reference sequence). CDR3 protein: CASSFREKYEQYF. In DNA, the CDR3 is TGTGCCAGCAGTTTTCGAGAGAAGTACGAGCAGTACTTC.

The chain links TRBV19 to TRBJ2-4; 7 nucleotides align to TRBD2. Unmatched junction bases numbered 7, after V lost 1 base and J lost 4 bases. This CDR3 is built from 16 residues. The germline V gene encodes CDR1 LNHDA and CDR2 SQIVND (reference sequence). The CDR3 bases are TGTGCCAGTAGTATAGGGGGAGGGTTGGGGAAAAACATTCAGTACTTC. It specifies CASSIGGGLGKNIQYF.

The J gene is TRBJ2-5, the V gene TRBV18, with 8 bases matching TRBD2. The ends lost 6 bases at V and 2 bases at J; junction bases unmatched: 8. This CDR3 comprises 15 residues. Looked up from germline, CDR1 is KGHSH and CDR2 is LQKENI. CDR3 bases: TGTGCCAGCTCGGAAGGCGGGAGGACTCAAGAGACCCAGTACTTC. Amino acids: CASSEGGRTQETQYF.

This clone was counted ten times or more. This rearrangement joins TRBV12-3 or TRBV12-4 to TRBJ1-1; D unresolved. V lost 3 bases and J 2 bases, leaving 4 bases between the germline ends. The CDR3 sequence is 12 residues long. CDR3 in amino acids: CASSLGNTEAFF. CDR3 nucleotides: TGTGCCAGCAGTTTGGGCAACACTGAAGCTTTCTTT.

V is TRBV4-2 and J is TRBJ2-3; possible D gene TRBD1, 5 bases. The CDR3 loop spans 13 amino acids. Trimming removed 6 bases from V and 0 bases from J, with 7 bases in between. Per the germline V gene, CDR1 is LGHNA and CDR2 is YNFKEQ. CDR3 DNA sequence: TGTGCCAGCAGTACAGGAAGCACAGATACGCAGTATTTT. It specifies CASSTGSTDTQYF.

This clone showed up just once. This chain links TRBV11-3 with TRBJ2-1; tentative D call: TRBD1 (6 bases). Germline V gene sequence: CDR1 SGHNT, CDR2 YENEEA. Trimming pared 5 bases from V and 1 base from J, leaving 9 bases between. This CDR3 is 14 amino acids long. The CDR3 spells CASSPQGSYNEQFF. As DNA, the CDR3 is TGTGCCAGCAGCCCACAGGGATCCTACAATGAGCAGTTCTTC. The entire variable domain, with the rest obtained from reference TRBV11-3 and TRBJ2-1, is as follows: EAGVVQSPRYKIIEKKQPVAFWCNPISGHNTLYWYLQNLGQGPELLIRYENEEAVDDSQLPKDRFSAERLKGVDSTLKIQPAELGDSAVYLCASSPQGSYNEQFFGPGTRLTVL.

This chain uses TRBV7-8 with TRBJ2-2; 10 bases align to TRBD1. CDR1 is SGHVS, CDR2 FQNEAQ, per germline. Trimming cost V 5 bases and J 3 bases; bases outside gene matches: 6. The CDR3 has 16 amino acids. In nucleotides, the CDR3 is TGTGCCAGCAGCGATCGACAGGGGGCGTACACCGGGGAGCTGTTTTTT. It encodes CASSDRQGAYTGELFF.